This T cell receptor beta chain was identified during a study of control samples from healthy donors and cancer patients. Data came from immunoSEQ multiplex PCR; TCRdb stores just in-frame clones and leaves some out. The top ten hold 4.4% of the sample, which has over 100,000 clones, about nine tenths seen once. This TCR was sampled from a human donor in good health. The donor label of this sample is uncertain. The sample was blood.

The CDR3, as DNA: TGTGCCAGCAGCCTTATCGAAGTGAACACTGAAGCTTTCTTT. As protein: CASSLIEVNTEAFF. The gene calls are TRBV6-5 and TRBJ1-1; no definite D call. CDR1 is MNHEY and CDR2 is SVGAGI in the germline V gene. The CDR3 spans 14 residues. V lost 6 bases to trimming and J lost 0 bases, with 11 bases between them.